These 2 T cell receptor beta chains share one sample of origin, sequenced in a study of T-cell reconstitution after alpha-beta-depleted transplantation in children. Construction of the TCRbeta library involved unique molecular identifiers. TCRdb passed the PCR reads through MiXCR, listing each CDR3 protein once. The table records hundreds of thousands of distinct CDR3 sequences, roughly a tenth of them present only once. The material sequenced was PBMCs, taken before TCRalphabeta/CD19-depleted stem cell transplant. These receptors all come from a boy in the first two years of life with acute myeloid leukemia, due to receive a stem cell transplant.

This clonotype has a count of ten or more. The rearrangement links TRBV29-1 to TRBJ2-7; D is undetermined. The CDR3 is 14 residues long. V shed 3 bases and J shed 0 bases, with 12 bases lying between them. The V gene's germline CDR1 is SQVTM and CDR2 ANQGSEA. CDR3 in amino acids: CSVDSGLGSYEQYF. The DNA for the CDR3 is TGCAGCGTTGATTCCGGTCTCGGCTCCTACGAGCAGTACTTC.

The CDR3 region is CASSLPGQAPYEQYF. CDR3 nucleotides: TGTGCCAGCAGCCTACCTGGACAGGCCCCCTACGAGCAGTACTTC. The rearrangement links TRBV11-2 to TRBJ2-7; 7 positions agree with TRBD1. The CDR3 runs to 15 residues. From germline, CDR1 is SGHAT and CDR2 FQNNGV. J gave up 2 bases and V 5 bases, and 9 bases lay outside the gene matches.